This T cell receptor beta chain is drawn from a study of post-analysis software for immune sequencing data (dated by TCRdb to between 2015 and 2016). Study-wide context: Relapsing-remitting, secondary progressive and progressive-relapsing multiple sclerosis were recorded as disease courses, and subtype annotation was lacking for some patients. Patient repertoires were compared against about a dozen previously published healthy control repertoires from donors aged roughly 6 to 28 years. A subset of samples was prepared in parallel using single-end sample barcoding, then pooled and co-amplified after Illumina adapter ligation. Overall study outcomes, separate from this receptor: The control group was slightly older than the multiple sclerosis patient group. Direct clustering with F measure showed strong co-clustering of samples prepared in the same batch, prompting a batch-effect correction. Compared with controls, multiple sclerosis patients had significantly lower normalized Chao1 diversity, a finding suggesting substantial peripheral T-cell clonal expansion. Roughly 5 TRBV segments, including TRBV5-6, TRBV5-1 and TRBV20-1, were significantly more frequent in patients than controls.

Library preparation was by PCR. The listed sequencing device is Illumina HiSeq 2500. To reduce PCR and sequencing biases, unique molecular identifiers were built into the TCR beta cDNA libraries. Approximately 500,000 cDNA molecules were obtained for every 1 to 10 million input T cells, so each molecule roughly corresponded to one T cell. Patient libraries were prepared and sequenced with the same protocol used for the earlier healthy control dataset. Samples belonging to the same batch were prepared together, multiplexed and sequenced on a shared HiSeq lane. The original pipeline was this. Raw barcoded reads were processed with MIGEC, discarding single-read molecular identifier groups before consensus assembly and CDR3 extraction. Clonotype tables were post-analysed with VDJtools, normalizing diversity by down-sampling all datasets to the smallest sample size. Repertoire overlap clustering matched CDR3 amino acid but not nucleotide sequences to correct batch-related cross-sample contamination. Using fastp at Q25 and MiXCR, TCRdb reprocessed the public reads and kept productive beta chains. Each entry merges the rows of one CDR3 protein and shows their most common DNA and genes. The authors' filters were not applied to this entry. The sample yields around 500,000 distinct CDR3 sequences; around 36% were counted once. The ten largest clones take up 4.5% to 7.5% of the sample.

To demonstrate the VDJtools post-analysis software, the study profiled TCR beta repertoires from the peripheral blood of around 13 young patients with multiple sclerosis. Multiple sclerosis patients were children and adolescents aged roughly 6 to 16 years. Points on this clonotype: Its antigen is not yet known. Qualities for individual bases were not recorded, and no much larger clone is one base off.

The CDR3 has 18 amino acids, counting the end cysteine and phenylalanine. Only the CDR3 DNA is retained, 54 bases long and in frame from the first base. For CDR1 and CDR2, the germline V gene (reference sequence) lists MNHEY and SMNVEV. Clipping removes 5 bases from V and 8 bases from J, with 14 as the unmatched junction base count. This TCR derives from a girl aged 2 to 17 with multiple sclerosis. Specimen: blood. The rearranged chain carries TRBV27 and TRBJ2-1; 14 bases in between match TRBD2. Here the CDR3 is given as CASSPKGRTSGGSDEQFF. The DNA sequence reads TGTGCCAGCAGTCCCAAGGGGAGGACTAGCGGGGGGAGCGATGAGCAGTTCTTC.